The source of this TCR beta chain is a study of shared T cell receptors in the human thymus. TCRdb's copy holds only in-frame clones and misses some; the assay was immunoSEQ multiplex PCR. The sample comprises hundreds of thousands of clones, 87% of which are singletons, and roughly 0.0089% rests with the top ten. The sample was also reused in another study, on human thymus T cells. That report adds: Apparent skewing of V and J gene usage characterized both thymic and blood repertoires. Unrelated individuals had highly overlapping thymic repertoires, as reported in related research.

Sequencing input: thymocytes. The origin of this receptor is a boy in the first two years of life with a congenital heart defect.

CDR3 DNA: TGTGCCAGCAGCCCACTCTTGAGCTCTGGAAACACCATATATTTT. Translating gives CASSPLLSSGNTIYF. The chain is built from TRBV9 and TRBJ1-3; D is unresolved. The V gene lost 4 bases and the J gene lost 0 bases, with 11 bases spanning the gap. This CDR3 region has 15 residues. Germline values: CDR1 SGDLS, CDR2 YYNGEE.